What follows is one T cell receptor (beta chain) and its context. This entry is derived from a study of blood T cells in healthy people across ages. The ends were cut back, 0 bases at V and 4 bases at J, with 10 bases in the middle. The CDR3 extends over 14 amino acids. Germline V gives CDR1 LGHNA, CDR2 YSLEER. Together with a sample-barcoded 5' primer, a J-beta primer mix was included in a second PCR lasting about 7 to 12 cycles. MiXCR was run by TCRdb on the 5' RACE reads, yielding one entry per CDR3 protein. The sample carries about 830,000 distinct CDR3 sequences, roughly 64% recorded once. The sequence was collected from a man aged 25-45 years in good health. The material sequenced was blood. The chain is built from TRBV4-3 and TRBJ2-7; D is tentatively TRBD1 or TRBD2 (5 bases each). CDR3 loop: CASSQEGPAYEQYF. In DNA, the CDR3 is TGCGCCAGCAGCCAAGAGGGACCCGCGTACGAGCAGTACTTC.